These 23 T cell receptor beta chains came from one sample sequenced in a study of T-cell reconstitution after alpha-beta-depleted transplantation in children (dated by TCRdb to the mid-2010s). The treatment or condition label on this specimen signifies: allogeneic hematopoietic cell transplantation with graft depleted of TCRalphabeta T cells and CD19 B cells. Library preparation was by PCR. The run used an Illumina HiSeq 2500. TCR library preparation used molecular barcoding, with unique molecular identifiers applied to normalize quantification of the TCRbeta repertoire. TCRdb reprocessing: public reads trimmed at Q25 with fastp, clones called with MiXCR, in-frame beta chains kept. Rows matching on CDR3 protein sequence are summarized as one entry with the most common DNA and genes. A total of 490,000 or so distinct CDR3 sequences appear in this sample, roughly 10% of them only once. The ten largest make up roughly 2.1% of the sample.

The input for sequencing was PBMCs, taken before TCRalphabeta/CD19-depleted stem cell transplant. All receptors derive from a child between 2 and 9 years old with inherited bone marrow failure, due to receive a stem cell transplant.

This rearrangement joins TRBV3-1 to TRBJ2-7, with D possibly being TRBD1 (6 bases). In germline, CDR1 is LGHDT, CDR2 YNNKEL (reference sequence). The CDR3 loop spans 14 amino acids. V shed 1 base and J shed 2 bases, with 9 bases lying between them. The DNA of the CDR3 is TGTGCCAGCAGCCAAGTGTGGGGGCCCTACGAGCAGTACTTC. It translates to CASSQVWGPYEQYF.

The chain couples TRBV4-3 to TRBJ2-2; D gene uncertain. Germline V gives CDR1 LGHNA, CDR2 YSLEER. The length of the CDR3 is 14 residues. Trimming pared 4 bases from V and 1 base from J, leaving 7 bases between. The CDR3 nucleotides read TGCGCCAGCAGCCTCATACAGAACACCGGGGAGCTGTTTTTT. Translation: CASSLIQNTGELFF.

The sample holds many counts of this clonotype. The rearrangement uses TRBV6-1 and TRBJ2-1; 8 nucleotides agree with TRBD2. CDR1 is MNHNS, CDR2 SASEGT, per germline. J was trimmed by 6 bases and V by 5 bases; bases with no gene match: 18. CDR3 length: 18 amino acids. CDR3 in amino acids: CASSQSPYPGLEINEQFF. The CDR3 DNA is TGTGCCAGCAGTCAGAGCCCATACCCGGGACTAGAAATCAATGAGCAGTTCTTC.

This clonotype was found many times. The rearrangement links TRBV4-3 to TRBJ2-7; D could derive from TRBD1 or TRBD2 (5 bases each). V lost 3 bases, J lost 2 bases, and 23 bases lay in between. Per the germline V gene, CDR1 is LGHNA and CDR2 is YSLEER. The CDR3 runs 18 residues. The CDR3 spells CASSQKLGAGQGPYEQYF. Here the CDR3 DNA reads TGCGCCAGCAGCCAGAAGTTAGGGGCCGGGCAGGGACCCTACGAGCAGTACTTC.

This clonotype came up many times. The rearrangement uses TRBV27 and TRBJ1-1, with 10 bases lining up with TRBD1. V dropped 4 bases and J dropped 0; count of bases not matched to a gene: 8. This CDR3 contains 17 residues. Germline lookup yields CDR1 MNHEY and CDR2 SMNVEV (reference sequence). CDR3 DNA sequence: TGTGCCAGCAGTTCCCTGACAGGGGGCTTCATGAACACTGAAGCTTTCTTT. Protein: CASSSLTGGFMNTEAFF.

This clonotype was recorded at least ten times. The chain has TRBV28 and TRBJ2-7, with D perhaps matching TRBD2 (7 bases). CDR1 MDHEN and CDR2 SYDVKM come from the germline V gene. The CDR3 consists of 16 residues. V shed 6 bases and J shed 4 bases, with 22 bases lying between them. DNA for the CDR3: TGTGCCAGCAGCTCCGATGCGGGGGCGTCCTGGTACGAGCAGTACTTC. This gives the protein CASSSDAGASWYEQYF. Together with reference TRBV28 and TRBJ2-7, the CDR3 gives the full variable domain: DVKVTQSSRYLVKRTGEKVFLECVQDMDHENMFWYRQDPGLGLRLIYFSYDVKMKEKGDIPEGYSVSREKKERFSLILESASTNQTSMYLCASSSDAGASWYEQYFGPGTRLTVT.

This clonotype was seen more than once but under ten times. The chain joins TRBV4-3 to TRBJ2-4; 10 bases line up with TRBD2. Trimming removed 0 bases from V and 3 bases from J; junction bases left unmatched: 2. This CDR3 comprises 16 residues. CDR1 LGHNA and CDR2 YSLEER come from the germline V gene. The CDR3 bases are TGCGCCAGCAGCCAAGATCCTAGCGGGAGCAAAAACATTCAGTACTTC. Amino acid sequence: CASSQDPSGSKNIQYF.

This clonotype has a count of ten or more. The J gene is TRBJ2-1, the V gene TRBV2; 7 bases fit TRBD2. The CDR3 extends over 15 amino acids. The germline V gene has CDR1 SNHLY and CDR2 FYNNEI. The V segment lost 3 bases and the J segment 7 bases; nucleotides outside the gene matches: 9. The CDR3 spells CASSEFLAGVNEQFF. DNA for the CDR3: TGTGCCAGCAGTGAGTTTCTGGCGGGAGTAAATGAGCAGTTCTTC.

This clonotype showed up many times. The J gene is TRBJ1-6, the V gene TRBV20-1; the match to TRBD1 covers 9 bases. The CDR3 is 13 amino acids. CDR1 and CDR2 (germline): DFQATT, SNEGSKA (reference sequence). V shed 6 bases and J 7 bases; nucleotides not matched to a gene: 4. The CDR3 loop reads CSASGQGNSPLHF. The CDR3 DNA is TGCAGTGCCTCGGGACAGGGCAATTCACCCCTCCACTTT.

V is TRBV30 and J is TRBJ2-7; 8 positions match TRBD2. This CDR3 contains 16 residues. The V segment lost 5 bases and the J segment 6 bases; nucleotides outside the gene matches: 18. Germline V gene sequence: CDR1 GTSNPN, CDR2 SVGIG (reference sequence). The CDR3 reads CAWGLGVGQREFEQYF. As DNA, the CDR3 is TGTGCCTGGGGGCTAGGGGTCGGGCAGCGGGAGTTCGAGCAGTACTTC.

In this sample, this clonotype turned up many times. CDR3 coding DNA: TGCAGTGCTAGCCGGACTAGCGGATCCTACGAGCAGTACTTC. As protein: CSASRTSGSYEQYF. The chain links TRBV20-1 to TRBJ2-7; 10 bases map to TRBD2. The length of the CDR3 is 14 residues. Looked up from germline, CDR1 is DFQATT and CDR2 is SNEGSKA (reference sequence). J gave up 1 base and V 3 bases, and 3 bases lay outside the gene matches.

Regarding this clonotype: A much larger clone lies one base from this, so it may be a read error. This chain links TRBV4-3 with TRBJ2-7; D ambiguous. Germline V gene lookup returns CDR1 LGHNA and CDR2 YSLEER. The CDR3 has 14 residues. The CDR3 loop reads CASSQDVGSDEQSF. In DNA, the CDR3 is TGCGCCAGCAGCCAAGACGTCGGGTCGGACGAGCAGTCCTTC.

This clonotype was counted at least ten times. The chain is built from TRBV28 and TRBJ2-7; possibly TRBD2 for D (6 bases). Looked up from germline, CDR1 is MDHEN and CDR2 is SYDVKM. Trimming pared 3 bases from V and 6 bases from J, leaving 18 bases between. The CDR3 runs 15 residues. CDR3 DNA: TGTGCCAGCAGTTTTAGGAGGGCCGAGCCTCGCGAGCAGTACTTC. Translated, it gives CASSFRRAEPREQYF.

This clonotype was seen only a few times. This sequence joins TRBV5-1 and TRBJ2-1; 8 bases are a match to TRBD2. Germline V CDR1 and CDR2: SGHRS, YFSETQ. The CDR3 has 15 amino acids. V was pared by 5 bases and J by 4 bases, with 8 bases of the junction left unmatched. The CDR3 nucleotides read TGCGCCAGCAGACCCGGACTAGCCGGATACAATGAGCAGTTCTTC. This codes for CASRPGLAGYNEQFF.

This clonotype was observed a few times. The CDR3 protein is CASSLYVGPGYNEQFF. DNA of the CDR3: TGTGCCAGCAGTTTATACGTGGGACCAGGCTACAATGAGCAGTTCTTC. V gene TRBV27 combines with J gene TRBJ2-1; tentatively, D is TRBD1 or TRBD2 (5 bases each). The CDR3 consists of 16 residues. With 1 base removed from V and 3 bases from J, the gap between germline ends came to 13 bases. Germline CDR1 reads MNHEY; CDR2 reads SMNVEV (reference sequence).

On this clonotype: A much more abundant neighbour one base away suggests this may be a read error. The chain has TRBV3-1 and TRBJ2-7; D remains ambiguous. Germline lookup yields CDR1 LGHDT and CDR2 YNNKEL (reference sequence). The CDR3 extends over 13 amino acids. Trimming shortened V by 3 bases and J by 6 bases, and 12 bases separated the two germline ends. CDR3 nucleotide sequence: TGTGCCAGCAGCCATGGCAGGTTTCCCGAGCAGTACTTC. This translates into CASSHGRFPEQYF.

The CDR3 reads CSARLLGGVKTDTQYF. Here the CDR3 DNA reads TGCAGTGCACGTCTACTAGGCGGGGTCAAGACAGATACGCAGTATTTT. The V call is TRBV20-1, the J call TRBJ2-3, with a tentative D call TRBD2 (6 bases). Germline CDR1 DFQATT, CDR2 SNEGSKA (reference sequence). The V and J ends lost 6 bases and 3 bases respectively, with 22 bases between them. There are 16 residues in the CDR3.

The chain combines TRBV12-3 or TRBV12-4 with TRBJ2-7; D gene unclear. V was clipped by 5 bases and J by 2 bases, with 16 bases between them. CDR3 size: 15 residues. The CDR3 reads CASSGVSSRTYEQYF. The CDR3 DNA is TGTGCCAGCAGTGGCGTCTCTAGTCGTACCTACGAGCAGTACTTC.

This clonotype was observed a few times. The chain is built from TRBV5-1 and TRBJ2-2; a weak D match, TRBD2 (5 bases). V was clipped by 5 bases and J by 2 bases, with 16 bases between them. The CDR3 has 16 residues. The germline gives CDR1 SGHRS, CDR2 YFSETQ. CDR3 sequence (DNA): TGCGCCAGCAGTTACCGGGAAACTCAAAACACCGGGGAGCTGTTTTTT. Translated: CASSYRETQNTGELFF. Full variable domain (missing parts from reference TRBV5-1 and TRBJ2-2): KAGVTQTPRYLIKTRGQQVTLSCSPISGHRSVSWYQQTPGQGLQFLFEYFSETQRNKGNFPGRFSGRQFSNSRSEMNVSTLELGDSALYLCASSYRETQNTGELFFGEGSRLTVL.

At least ten counts were recorded for this clonotype. This chain connects TRBV4-2 to TRBJ2-2; 16 bases match TRBD2. The CDR3 is 20 residues long. With V trimmed by 2 bases and J by 5 bases, 11 bases remained unmatched. Germline V gene data show CDR1 as LGHNA and CDR2 as YNFKEQ. In DNA, the CDR3 is TGTGCCAGCAGCCAAAACCCGGGACTAGCGGGAGGGGTTAATACCGGGGAGCTGTTTTTT. Its protein is CASSQNPGLAGGVNTGELFF.

This clonotype was counted at least ten times. The rearrangement joins TRBV7-2 to TRBJ2-5; 7 nucleotides agree with TRBD2. Germline V CDR1 and CDR2: SGHTA, FQGNSA. With 1 base clipped from V and 5 bases from J, the junction kept 7 bases outside the gene matches. The CDR3 covers 15 residues. The CDR3 protein is CASSLEGLVGETQYF. As DNA, the CDR3 is TGTGCCAGCAGCTTAGAAGGACTAGTCGGGGAGACCCAGTACTTC.

This clonotype was counted at least ten times. The chain recombines TRBV6-2 or TRBV6-3 with TRBJ2-1, with 10 bases lining up with TRBD2. With V trimmed by 4 bases and J by 3 bases, 6 bases remained unmatched. The germline gives CDR1 MNHEY, CDR2 SVGEGT. The CDR3 totals 16 residues. The DNA of the CDR3 is TGTGCCAGCAGTTGGCTAGCGGGAGAGGGCTACAATGAGCAGTTCTTC. Amino acids: CASSWLAGEGYNEQFF.

CDR3 sequence: CACTQDRDRGAKNIQYF. CDR3 bases: TGTGCCTGCACCCAAGATAGGGATCGAGGGGCCAAAAACATTCAGTACTTC. The V call is TRBV3-1, the J call TRBJ2-4, with D perhaps matching TRBD2 (5 bases). Per germline, CDR1 LGHDT and CDR2 YNNKEL (reference sequence). The CDR3 length is 17 residues. V lost 11 bases and J lost 1, with 24 bases in between. Full variable domain (rest looked up from reference TRBV3-1 and TRBJ2-4): DTAVSQTPKYLVTQMGNDKSIKCEQNLGHDTMYWYKQDSKKFLKIMFSYNNKELIINETVPNRFSPKSPDKAHLNLHINSLELGDSAVYFCACTQDRDRGAKNIQYFGAGTRLSVL.